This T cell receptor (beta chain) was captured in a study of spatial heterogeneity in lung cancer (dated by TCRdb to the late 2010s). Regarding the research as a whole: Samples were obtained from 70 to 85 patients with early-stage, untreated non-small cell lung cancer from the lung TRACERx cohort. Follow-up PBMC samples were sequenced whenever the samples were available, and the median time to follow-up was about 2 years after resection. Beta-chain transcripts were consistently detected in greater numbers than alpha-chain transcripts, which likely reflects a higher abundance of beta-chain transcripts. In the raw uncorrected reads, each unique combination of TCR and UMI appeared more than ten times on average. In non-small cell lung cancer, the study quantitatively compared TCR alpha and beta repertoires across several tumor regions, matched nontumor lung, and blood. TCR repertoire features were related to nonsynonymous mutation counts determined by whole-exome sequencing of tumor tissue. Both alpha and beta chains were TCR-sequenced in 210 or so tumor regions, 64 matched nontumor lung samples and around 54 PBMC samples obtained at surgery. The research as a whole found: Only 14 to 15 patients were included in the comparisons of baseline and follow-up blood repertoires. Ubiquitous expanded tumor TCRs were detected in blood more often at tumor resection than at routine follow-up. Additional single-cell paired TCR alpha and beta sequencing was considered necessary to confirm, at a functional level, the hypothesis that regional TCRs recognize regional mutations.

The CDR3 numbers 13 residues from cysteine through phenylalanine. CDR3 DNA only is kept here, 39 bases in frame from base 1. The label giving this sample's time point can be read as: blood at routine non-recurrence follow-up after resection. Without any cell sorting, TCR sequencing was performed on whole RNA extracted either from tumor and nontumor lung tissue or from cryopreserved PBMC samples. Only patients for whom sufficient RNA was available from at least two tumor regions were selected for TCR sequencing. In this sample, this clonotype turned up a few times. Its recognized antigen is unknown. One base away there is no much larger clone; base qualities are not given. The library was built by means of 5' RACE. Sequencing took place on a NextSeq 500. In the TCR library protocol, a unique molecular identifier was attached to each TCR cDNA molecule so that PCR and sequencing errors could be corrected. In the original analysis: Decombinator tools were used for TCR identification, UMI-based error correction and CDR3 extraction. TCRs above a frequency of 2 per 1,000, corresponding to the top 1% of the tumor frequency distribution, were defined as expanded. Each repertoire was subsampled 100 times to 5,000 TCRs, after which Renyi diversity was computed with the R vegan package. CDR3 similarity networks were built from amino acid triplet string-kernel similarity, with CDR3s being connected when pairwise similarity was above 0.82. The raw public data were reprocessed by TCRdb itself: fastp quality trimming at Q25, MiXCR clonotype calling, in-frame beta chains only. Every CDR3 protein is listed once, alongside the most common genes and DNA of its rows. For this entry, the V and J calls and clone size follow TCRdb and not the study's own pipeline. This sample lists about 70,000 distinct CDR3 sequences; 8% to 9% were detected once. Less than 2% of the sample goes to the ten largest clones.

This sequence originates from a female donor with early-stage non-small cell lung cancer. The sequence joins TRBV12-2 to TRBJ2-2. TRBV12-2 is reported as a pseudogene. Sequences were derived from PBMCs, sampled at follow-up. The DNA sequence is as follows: TGTGCAAGTCGCTTTCTAACCACCGGGGAGCTGTTTTTT. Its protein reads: CASRFLTTGELFF.